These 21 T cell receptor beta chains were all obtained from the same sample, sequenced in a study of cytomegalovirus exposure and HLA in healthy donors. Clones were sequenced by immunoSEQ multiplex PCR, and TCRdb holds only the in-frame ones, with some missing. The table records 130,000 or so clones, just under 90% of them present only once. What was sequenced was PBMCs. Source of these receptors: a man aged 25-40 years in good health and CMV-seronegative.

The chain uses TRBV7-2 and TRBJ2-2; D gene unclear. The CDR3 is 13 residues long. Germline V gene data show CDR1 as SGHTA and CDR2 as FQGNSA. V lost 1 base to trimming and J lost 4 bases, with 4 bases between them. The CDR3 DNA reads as TGTGCCAGCAGCTTAGGCGGCACCGGGGAGCTGTTTTTT. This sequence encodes CASSLGGTGELFF.

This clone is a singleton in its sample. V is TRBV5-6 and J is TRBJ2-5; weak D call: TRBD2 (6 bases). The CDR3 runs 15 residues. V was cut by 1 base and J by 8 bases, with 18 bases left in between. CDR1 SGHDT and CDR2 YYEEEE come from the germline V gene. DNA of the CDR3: TGTGCCAGCAGCTTGCCTCTGAGCGGGCCTCGAACCCAGTACTTC. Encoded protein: CASSLPLSGPRTQYF.

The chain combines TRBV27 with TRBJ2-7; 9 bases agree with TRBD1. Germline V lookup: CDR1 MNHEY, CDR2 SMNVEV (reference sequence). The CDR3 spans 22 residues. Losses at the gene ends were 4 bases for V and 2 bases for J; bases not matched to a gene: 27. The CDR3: CASSSKIITGTGPILAPYEQYF. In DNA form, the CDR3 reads TGTGCCAGCAGTTCCAAAATAATAACCGGGACAGGGCCCATACTCGCCCCCTACGAGCAGTACTTC.

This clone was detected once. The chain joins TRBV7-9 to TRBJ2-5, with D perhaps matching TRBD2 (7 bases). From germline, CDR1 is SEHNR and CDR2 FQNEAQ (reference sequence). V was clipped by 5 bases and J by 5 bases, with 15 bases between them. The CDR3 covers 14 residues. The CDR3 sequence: CASSLRGGWETQYF. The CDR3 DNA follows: TGTGCCAGCAGCCTTCGCGGGGGCTGGGAGACCCAGTACTTC.

The CDR3 sequence: CASLWTPEQGEAFF. The CDR3 region has the DNA TGCGCCAGCCTTTGGACACCCGAACAGGGGGAAGCTTTCTTT. The gene calls are TRBV5-1 and TRBJ1-1; 7 positions match TRBD1. The germline V gene has CDR1 SGHRS and CDR2 YFSETQ. The CDR3 is 14 residues long. V was pared by 7 bases and J by 8 bases, with 14 bases of the junction left unmatched.

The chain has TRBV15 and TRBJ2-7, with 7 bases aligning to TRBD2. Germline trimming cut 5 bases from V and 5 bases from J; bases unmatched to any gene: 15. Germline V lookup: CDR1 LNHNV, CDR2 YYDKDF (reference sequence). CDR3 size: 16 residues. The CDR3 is CATSGSSSGDPDEQYF. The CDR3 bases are TGTGCCACCAGCGGCTCCTCAAGCGGGGACCCGGACGAGCAGTACTTC.

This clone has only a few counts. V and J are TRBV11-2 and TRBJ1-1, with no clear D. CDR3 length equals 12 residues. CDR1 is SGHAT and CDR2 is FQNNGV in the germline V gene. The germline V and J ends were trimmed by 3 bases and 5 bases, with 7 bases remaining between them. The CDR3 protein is CASSFGVTEAFF. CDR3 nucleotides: TGTGCCAGCAGCTTCGGGGTAACTGAAGCTTTCTTT.

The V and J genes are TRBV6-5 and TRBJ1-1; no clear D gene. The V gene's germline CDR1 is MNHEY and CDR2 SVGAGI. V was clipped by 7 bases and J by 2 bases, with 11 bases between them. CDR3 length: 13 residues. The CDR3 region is CASTIGGNTEAFF. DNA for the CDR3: TGTGCCAGCACCATAGGAGGAAACACTGAAGCTTTCTTT.

The CDR3 DNA follows: TGCAGCGTTGAAGATCTCCGGGGCGAGCAGTACTTC. This sequence encodes CSVEDLRGEQYF. The chain couples TRBV29-1 to TRBJ2-7; weak D call: TRBD2 (5 bases). Trimming took 0 bases from V and 6 from J, leaving 9 bases between them. This CDR3 has 12 amino acids. CDR1 and CDR2 (germline): SQVTM, ANQGSEA.

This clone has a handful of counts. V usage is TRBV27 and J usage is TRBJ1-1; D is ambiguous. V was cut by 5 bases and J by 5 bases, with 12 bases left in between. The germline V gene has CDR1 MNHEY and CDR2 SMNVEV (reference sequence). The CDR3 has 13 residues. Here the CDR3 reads CASSPPTRTEAFF. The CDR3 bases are TGTGCCAGCAGTCCTCCGACTCGGACTGAAGCTTTCTTT.

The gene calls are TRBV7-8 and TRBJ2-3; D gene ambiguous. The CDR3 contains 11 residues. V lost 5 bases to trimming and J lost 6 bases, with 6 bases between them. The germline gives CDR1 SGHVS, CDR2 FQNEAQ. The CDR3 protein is CASSSFDTQYF. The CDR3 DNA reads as TGTGCCAGCAGCAGCTTCGATACGCAGTATTTT.

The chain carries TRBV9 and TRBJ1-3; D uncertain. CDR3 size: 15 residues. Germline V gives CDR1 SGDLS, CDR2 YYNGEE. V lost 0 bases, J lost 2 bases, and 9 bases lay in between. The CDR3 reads CASSVDPRAGNTIYF. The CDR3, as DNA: TGTGCCAGCAGCGTAGATCCCCGAGCTGGAAACACCATATATTTT.

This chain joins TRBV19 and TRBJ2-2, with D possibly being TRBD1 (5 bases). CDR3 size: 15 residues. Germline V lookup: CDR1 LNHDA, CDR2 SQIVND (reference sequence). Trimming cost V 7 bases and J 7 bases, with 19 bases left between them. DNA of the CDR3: TGTGCCAGTAATGCCGGACACGGGCTTGTCGGGGAGCTGTTTTTT. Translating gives CASNAGHGLVGELFF.

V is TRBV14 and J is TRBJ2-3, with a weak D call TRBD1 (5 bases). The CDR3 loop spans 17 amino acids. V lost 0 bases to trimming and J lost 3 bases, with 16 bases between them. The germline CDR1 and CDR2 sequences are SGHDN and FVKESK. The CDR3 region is CASSQDSRAVATDTQYF. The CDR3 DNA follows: TGTGCCAGCAGCCAAGATAGCAGGGCCGTCGCGACAGATACGCAGTATTTT.

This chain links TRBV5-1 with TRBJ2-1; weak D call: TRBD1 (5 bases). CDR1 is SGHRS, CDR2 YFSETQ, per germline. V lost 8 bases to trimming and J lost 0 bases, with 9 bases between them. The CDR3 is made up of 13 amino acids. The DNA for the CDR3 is TGCGCCAGTAGGGGTAGCTCCTACAATGAGCAGTTCTTC. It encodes CASRGSSYNEQFF.

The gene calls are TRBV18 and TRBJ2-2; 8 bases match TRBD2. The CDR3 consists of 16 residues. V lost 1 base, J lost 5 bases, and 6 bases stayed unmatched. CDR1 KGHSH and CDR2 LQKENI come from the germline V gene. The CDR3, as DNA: TGTGCCAGCTCACCACTTGCGGGGGGAAGAACCGGGGAGCTGTTTTTT. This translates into CASSPLAGGRTGELFF. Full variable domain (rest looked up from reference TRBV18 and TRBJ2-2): NAGVMQNPRHLVRRRGQEARLRCSPMKGHSHVYWYRQLPEEGLKFMVYLQKENIIDESGMPKERFSAEFPKEGPSILRIQQVVRGDSAAYFCASSPLAGGRTGELFFGEGSRLTVL.

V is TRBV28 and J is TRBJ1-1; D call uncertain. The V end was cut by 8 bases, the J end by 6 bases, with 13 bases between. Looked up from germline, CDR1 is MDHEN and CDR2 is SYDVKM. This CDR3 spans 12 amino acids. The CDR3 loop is CASSEEVSEAFF. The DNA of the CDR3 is TGTGCCAGCTCTGAGGAGGTATCTGAAGCTTTCTTT.

This chain's CDR3 is CASSPIDRAPEAFF. Written as DNA, the CDR3 is TGTGCCAGCAGCCCTATAGACAGGGCCCCTGAAGCTTTCTTT. The V call is TRBV4-2, the J call TRBJ1-1, with TRBD1 identical over 7 bases. Per germline, CDR1 LGHNA and CDR2 YNFKEQ. The CDR3 is 14 amino acids. After removal of 4 bases from V and 6 bases from J, the junction contained 8 bases not matched to a gene.

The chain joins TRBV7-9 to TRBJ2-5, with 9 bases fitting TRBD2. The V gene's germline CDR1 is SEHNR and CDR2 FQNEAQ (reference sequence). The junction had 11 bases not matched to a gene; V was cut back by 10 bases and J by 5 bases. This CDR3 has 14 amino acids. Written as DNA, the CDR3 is TGTGCCACCCCTGAGCTAGCGGGGATGGAGACCCAGTACTTC. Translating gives CATPELAGMETQYF. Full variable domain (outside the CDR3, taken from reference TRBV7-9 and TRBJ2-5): DTGVSQNPRHKITKRGQNVTFRCDPISEHNRLYWYRQTLGQGPEFLTYFQNEAQLEKSRLLSDRFSAERPKGSFSTLEIQRTEQGDSAMYLCATPELAGMETQYFGPGTRLLVL.

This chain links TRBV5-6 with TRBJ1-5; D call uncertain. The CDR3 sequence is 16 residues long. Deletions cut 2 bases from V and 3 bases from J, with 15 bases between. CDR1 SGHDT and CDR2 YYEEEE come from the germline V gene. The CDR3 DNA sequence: TGTGCCAGCAGCTTAGGAGCTGCGGGTACCAATCAGCCCCAGCATTTT. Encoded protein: CASSLGAAGTNQPQHF.

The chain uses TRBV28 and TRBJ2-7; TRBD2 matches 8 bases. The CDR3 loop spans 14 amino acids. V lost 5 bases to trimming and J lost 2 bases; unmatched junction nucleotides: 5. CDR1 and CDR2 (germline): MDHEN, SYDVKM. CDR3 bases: TGTGCCAGCAGTCCCCGGGAGGGTCCCTACGAGCAGTACTTC. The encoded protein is CASSPREGPYEQYF.